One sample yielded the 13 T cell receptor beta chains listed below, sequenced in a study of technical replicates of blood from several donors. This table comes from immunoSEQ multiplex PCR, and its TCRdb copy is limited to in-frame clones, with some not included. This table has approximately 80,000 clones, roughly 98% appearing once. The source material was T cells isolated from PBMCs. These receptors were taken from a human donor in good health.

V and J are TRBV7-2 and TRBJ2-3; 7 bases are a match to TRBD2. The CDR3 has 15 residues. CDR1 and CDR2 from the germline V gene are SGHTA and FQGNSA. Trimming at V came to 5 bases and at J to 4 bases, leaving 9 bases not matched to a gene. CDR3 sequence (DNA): TGTGCCAGCAGCCGGGACTACCTTCCCTCAGATACGCAGTATTTT. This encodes CASSRDYLPSDTQYF.

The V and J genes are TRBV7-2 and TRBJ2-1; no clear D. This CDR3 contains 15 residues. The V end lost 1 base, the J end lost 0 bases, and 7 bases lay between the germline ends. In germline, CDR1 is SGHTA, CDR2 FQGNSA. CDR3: CASSLESSSYNEQFF. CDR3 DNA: TGTGCCAGCAGCTTAGAATCTAGCTCCTACAATGAGCAGTTCTTC.

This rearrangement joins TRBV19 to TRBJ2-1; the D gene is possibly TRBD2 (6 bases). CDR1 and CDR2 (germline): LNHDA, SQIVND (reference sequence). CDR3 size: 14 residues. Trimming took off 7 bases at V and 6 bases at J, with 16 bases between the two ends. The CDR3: CASTAPGEVNEQFF. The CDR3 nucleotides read TGTGCCAGTACCGCGCCGGGAGAGGTCAATGAGCAGTTCTTC.

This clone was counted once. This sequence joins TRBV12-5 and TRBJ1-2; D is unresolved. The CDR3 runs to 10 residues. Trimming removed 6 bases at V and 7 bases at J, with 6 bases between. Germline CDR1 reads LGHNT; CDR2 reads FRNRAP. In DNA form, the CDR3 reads TGTGCTAGTGGCCCCATTGGCTACACCTTC. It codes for CASGPIGYTF. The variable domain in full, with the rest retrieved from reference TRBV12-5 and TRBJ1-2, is DARVTQTPRHKVTEMGQEVTMRCQPILGHNTVFWYRQTMMQGLELLAYFRNRAPLDDSGMPKDRFSAEMPDATLATLKIQPSEPRDSAVYFCASGPIGYTFGSGTRLTVV.

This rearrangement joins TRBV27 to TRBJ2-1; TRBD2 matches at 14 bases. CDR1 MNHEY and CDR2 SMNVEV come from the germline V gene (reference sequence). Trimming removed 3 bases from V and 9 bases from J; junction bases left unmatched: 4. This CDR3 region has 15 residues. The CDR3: CASSLTSGGAFEQFF. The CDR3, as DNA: TGTGCCAGCAGTTTGACTAGCGGGGGGGCTTTTGAGCAGTTCTTC.

DNA of the CDR3: TGTGCCAGCAGCTCCCGACAGGGAGTGGATCAGCCCCAGCATTTT. This sequence encodes CASSSRQGVDQPQHF. This chain joins TRBV7-9 and TRBJ1-5; 7 bases fit TRBD1. The V segment lost 4 bases and the J segment 5 bases; nucleotides outside the gene matches: 8. The CDR3 has 15 residues. From germline, CDR1 is SEHNR and CDR2 FQNEAQ (reference sequence). The entire variable domain, with the rest obtained from reference TRBV7-9 and TRBJ1-5, is as follows: DTGVSQNPRHKITKRGQNVTFRCDPISEHNRLYWYRQTLGQGPEFLTYFQNEAQLEKSRLLSDRFSAERPKGSFSTLEIQRTEQGDSAMYLCASSSRQGVDQPQHFGDGTRLSIL.

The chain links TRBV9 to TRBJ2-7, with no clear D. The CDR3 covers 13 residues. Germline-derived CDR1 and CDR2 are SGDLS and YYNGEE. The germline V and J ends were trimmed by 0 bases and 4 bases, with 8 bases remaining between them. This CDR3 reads CASSVAAGYEQYF. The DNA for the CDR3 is TGTGCCAGCAGCGTAGCTGCCGGGTACGAGCAGTACTTC. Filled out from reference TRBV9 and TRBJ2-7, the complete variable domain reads DSGVTQTPKHLITATGQRVTLRCSPRSGDLSVYWYQQSLDQGLQFLIQYYNGEERAKGNILERFSAQQFPDLHSELNLSSLELGDSALYFCASSVAAGYEQYFGPGTRLTVT.

CDR3 region: CASSRDRGTGELFF. CDR3 bases: TGTGCCAGCAGTCGGGACAGGGGGACCGGGGAGCTGTTTTTT. The chain carries TRBV6-6 and TRBJ2-2, with TRBD1 matching 11 bases. This CDR3 region has 14 residues. Losses at the gene ends were 5 bases for V and 5 bases for J; bases not matched to a gene: 1. Germline V gene lookup returns CDR1 MNHNY and CDR2 SVGAGI (reference sequence).

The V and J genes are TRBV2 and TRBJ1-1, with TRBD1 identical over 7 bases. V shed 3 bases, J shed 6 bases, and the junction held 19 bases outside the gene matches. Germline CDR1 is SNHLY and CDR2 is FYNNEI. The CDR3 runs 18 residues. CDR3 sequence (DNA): TGTGCCAGCAGTGACCCTGAGTTAAAAAACAGGGGAGGCGCTGAAGCTTTCTTT. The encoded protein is CASSDPELKNRGGAEAFF.

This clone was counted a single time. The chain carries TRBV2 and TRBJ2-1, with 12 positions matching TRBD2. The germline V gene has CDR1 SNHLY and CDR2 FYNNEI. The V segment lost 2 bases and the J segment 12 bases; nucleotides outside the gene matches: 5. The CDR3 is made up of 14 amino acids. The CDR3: CASSETSGRLGQFF. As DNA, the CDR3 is TGTGCCAGCAGTGAAACTAGCGGGAGGCTCGGGCAGTTCTTC.

The DNA for the CDR3 is TGTGCCAGAAGGGGACAGGGGGCAAGAGGCGAGCAGTACTTC. Residues: CARRGQGARGEQYF. The chain carries TRBV2 and TRBJ2-7; 12 bases are shared with TRBD1. The germline CDR1 and CDR2 sequences are SNHLY and FYNNEI. Trimming at V came to 9 bases and at J to 6 bases, leaving 9 bases not matched to a gene. The CDR3 totals 14 residues.

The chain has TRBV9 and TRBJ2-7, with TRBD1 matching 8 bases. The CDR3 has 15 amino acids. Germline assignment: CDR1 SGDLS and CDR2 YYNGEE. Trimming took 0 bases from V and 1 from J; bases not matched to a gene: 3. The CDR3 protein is CASSVGRTGSYEQYF. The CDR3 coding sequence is TGTGCCAGCAGCGTAGGTCGGACAGGGTCCTACGAGCAGTACTTC. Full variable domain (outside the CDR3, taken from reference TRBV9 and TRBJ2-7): DSGVTQTPKHLITATGQRVTLRCSPRSGDLSVYWYQQSLDQGLQFLIQYYNGEERAKGNILERFSAQQFPDLHSELNLSSLELGDSALYFCASSVGRTGSYEQYFGPGTRLTVT.

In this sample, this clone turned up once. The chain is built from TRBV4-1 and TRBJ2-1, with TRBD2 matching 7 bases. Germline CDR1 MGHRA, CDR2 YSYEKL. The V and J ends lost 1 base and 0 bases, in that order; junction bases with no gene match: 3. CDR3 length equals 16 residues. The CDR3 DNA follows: TGCGCCAGCAGCCAAGCTCGCGGGAGCTCCTACAATGAGCAGTTCTTC. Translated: CASSQARGSSYNEQFF.